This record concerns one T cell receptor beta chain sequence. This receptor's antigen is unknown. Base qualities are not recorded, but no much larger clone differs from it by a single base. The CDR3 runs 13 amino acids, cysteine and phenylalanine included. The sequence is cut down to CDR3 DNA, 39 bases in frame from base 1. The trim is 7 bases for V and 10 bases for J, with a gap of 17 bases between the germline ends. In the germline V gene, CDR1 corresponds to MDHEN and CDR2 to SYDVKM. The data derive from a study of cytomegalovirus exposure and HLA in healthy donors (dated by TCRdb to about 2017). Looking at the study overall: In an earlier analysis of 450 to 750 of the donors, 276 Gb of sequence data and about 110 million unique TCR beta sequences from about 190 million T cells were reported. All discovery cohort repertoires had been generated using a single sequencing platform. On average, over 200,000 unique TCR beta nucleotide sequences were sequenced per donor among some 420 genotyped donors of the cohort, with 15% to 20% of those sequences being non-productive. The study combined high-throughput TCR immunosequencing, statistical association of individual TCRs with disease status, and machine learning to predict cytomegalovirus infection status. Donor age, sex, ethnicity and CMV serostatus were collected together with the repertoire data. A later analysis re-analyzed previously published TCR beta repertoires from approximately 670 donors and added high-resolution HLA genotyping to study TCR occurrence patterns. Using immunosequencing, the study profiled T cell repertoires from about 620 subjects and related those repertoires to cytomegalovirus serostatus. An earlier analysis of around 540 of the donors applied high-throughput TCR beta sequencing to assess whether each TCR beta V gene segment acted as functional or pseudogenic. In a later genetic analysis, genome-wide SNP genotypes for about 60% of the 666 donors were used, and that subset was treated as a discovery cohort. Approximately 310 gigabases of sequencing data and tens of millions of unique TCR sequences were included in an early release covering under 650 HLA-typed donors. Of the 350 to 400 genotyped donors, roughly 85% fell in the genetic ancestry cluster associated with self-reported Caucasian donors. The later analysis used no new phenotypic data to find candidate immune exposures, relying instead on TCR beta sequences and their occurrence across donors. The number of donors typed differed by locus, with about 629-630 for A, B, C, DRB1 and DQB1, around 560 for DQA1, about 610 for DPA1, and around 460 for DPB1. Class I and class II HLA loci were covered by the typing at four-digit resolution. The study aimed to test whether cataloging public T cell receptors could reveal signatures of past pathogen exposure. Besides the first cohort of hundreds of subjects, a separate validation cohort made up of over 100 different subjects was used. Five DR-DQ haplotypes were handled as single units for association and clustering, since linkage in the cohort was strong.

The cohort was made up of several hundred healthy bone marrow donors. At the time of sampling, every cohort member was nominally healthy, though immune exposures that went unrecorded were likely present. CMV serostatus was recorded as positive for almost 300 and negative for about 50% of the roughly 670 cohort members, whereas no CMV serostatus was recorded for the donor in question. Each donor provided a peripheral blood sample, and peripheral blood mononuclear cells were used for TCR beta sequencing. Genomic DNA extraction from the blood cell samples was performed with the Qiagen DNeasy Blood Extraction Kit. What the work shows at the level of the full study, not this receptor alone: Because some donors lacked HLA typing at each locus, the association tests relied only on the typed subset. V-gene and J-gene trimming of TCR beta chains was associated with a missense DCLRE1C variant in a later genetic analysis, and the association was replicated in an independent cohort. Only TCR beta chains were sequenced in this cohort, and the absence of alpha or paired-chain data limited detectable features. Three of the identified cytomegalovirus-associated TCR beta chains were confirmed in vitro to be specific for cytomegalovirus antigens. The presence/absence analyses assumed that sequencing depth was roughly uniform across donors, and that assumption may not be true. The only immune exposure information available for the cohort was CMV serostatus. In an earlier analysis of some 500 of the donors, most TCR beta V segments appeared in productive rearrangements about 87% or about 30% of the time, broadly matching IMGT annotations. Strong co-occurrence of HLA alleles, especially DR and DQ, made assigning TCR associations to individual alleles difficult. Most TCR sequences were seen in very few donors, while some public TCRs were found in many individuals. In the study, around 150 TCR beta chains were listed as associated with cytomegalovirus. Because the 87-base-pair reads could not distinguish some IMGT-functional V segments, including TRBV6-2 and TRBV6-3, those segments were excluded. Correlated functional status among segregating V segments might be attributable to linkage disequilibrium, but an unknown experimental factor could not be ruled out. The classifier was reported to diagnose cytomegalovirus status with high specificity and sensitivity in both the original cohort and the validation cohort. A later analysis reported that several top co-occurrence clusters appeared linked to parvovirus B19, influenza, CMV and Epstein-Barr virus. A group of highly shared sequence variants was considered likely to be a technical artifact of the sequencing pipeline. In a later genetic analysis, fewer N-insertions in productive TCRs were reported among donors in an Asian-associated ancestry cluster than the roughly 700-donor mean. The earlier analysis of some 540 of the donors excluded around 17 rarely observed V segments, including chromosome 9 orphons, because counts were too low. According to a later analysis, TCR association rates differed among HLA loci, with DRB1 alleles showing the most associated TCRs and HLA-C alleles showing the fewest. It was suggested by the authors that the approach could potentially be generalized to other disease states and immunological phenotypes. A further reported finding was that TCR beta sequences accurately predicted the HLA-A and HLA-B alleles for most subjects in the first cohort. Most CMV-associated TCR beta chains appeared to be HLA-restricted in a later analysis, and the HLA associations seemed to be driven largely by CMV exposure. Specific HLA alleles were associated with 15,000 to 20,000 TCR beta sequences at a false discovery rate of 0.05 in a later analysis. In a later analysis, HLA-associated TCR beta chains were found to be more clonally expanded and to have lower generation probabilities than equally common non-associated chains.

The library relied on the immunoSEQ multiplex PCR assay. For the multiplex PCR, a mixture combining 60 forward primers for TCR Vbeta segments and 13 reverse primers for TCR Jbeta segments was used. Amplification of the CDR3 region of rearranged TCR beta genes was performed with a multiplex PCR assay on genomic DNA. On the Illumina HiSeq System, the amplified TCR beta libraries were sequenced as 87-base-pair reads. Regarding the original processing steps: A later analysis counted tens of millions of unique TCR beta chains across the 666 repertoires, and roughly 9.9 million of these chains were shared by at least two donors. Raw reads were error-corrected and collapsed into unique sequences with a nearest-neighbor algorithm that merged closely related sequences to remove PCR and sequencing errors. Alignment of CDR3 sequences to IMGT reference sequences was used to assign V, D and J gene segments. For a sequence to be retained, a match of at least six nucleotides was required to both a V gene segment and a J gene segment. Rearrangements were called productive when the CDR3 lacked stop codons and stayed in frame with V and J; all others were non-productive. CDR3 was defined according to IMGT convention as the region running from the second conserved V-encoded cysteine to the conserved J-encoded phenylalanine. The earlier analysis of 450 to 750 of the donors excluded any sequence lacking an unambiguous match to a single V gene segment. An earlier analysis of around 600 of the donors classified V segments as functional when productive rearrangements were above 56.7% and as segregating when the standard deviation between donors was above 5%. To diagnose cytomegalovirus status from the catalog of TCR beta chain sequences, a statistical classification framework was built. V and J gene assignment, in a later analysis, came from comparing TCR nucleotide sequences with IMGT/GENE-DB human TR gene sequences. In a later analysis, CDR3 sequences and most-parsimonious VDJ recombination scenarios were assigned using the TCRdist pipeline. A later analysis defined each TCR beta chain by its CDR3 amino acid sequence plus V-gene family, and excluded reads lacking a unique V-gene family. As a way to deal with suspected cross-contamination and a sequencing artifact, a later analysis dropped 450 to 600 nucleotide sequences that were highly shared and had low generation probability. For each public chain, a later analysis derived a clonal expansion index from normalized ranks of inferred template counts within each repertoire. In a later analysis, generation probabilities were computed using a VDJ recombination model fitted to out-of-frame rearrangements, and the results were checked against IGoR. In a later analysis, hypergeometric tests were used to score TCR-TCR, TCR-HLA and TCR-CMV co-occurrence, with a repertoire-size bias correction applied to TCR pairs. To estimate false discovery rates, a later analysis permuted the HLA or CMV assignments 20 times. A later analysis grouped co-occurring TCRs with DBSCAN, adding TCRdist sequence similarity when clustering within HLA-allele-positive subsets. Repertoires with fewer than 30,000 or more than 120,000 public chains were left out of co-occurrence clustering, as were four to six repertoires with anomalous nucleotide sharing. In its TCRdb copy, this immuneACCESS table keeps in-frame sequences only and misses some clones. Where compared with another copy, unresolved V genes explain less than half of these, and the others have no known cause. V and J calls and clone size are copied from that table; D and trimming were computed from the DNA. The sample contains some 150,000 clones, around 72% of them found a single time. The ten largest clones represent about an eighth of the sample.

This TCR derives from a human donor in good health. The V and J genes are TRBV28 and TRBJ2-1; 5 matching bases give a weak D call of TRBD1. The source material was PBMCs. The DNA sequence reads TGTGCCAGCATGGACATATCTTCAAACGAGCAGTTCTTC. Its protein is CASMDISSNEQFF.